This entry is about one TCR beta chain. The antigen remains unidentified. A junction end diverges from the germline sequence, so it may reflect a read error. The sample originates from a study of cytomegalovirus exposure and HLA in healthy donors. Whole-study results and caveats: Rarity marked most TCR sequences, yet some public TCRs occurred in many donors. In vitro, a few CMV-associated chains proved specific for CMV antigens.

Researchers ran the PCR with 60 Vbeta and 13 Jbeta primers. The table came from immunoSEQ multiplex PCR; TCRdb's copy has only in-frame clones and leaves some out. The table has roughly 90,000 clones, approximately 69% seen once. This CDR3 region has 11 residues. Germline CDR1 is SGHDT and CDR2 is YYEEEE. Source material: PBMCs. The V gene is TRBV5-6, the J gene TRBJ2-7; unclear D gene. This TCR was recovered from a man under 40 in good health and CMV-seropositive. CDR3 protein: CASSLWAEKYF. The DNA for the CDR3 is TGTGCCAGCAGTTTGTGGGCCGAGAAGTACTTC.